The 23 T cell receptor beta chains given below trace back to one sample, sequenced in a study of control samples from healthy donors and cancer patients. Sequencing used immunoSEQ multiplex PCR; TCRdb keeps in-frame clones, though not all of them. This listing includes about 200,000 clones. The material sequenced was blood. Source of these receptors: a woman aged 25 to 45 in good health.

In regard to this clone: This specimen includes other DNA sequences encoding the same CDR3. The V and J genes are TRBV19 and TRBJ2-2; a weak D match, TRBD2 (5 bases). This CDR3 comprises 14 residues. The V gene's germline CDR1 is LNHDA and CDR2 SQIVND (reference sequence). The V end lost 3 bases, the J end lost 3 bases, and 8 bases lay between the germline ends. CDR3 nucleotide sequence: TGTGCCAGTAGTATTGGAGGATACACCGGGGAGCTGTTTTTT. It translates to CASSIGGYTGELFF.

The chain links TRBV5-8 to TRBJ1-2, with a weak D call TRBD1 (6 bases). V lost 4 bases, J lost 6 bases, and 10 bases lay in between. CDR1 SGHTS and CDR2 YDEGEE come from the germline V gene. The CDR3 sequence is 12 residues long. The CDR3 sequence: CASSPNRDGYTF. Here the CDR3 DNA reads TGTGCCAGCAGCCCGAACAGGGATGGCTACACCTTC.

The CDR3 region has the DNA TGCGCCAGCAGCCCCTCGAGGGGGGGGATCCCCCAGCATTTT. It translates to CASSPSRGGIPQHF. The rearrangement links TRBV4-1 to TRBJ1-5, with D possibly being TRBD1 (6 bases). This CDR3 region has 14 residues. Germline-derived CDR1 and CDR2 are MGHRA and YSYEKL. Trimming took 4 bases from V and 10 from J, leaving 17 bases between them.

V and J are TRBV19 and TRBJ2-4; 8 nucleotides agree with TRBD1. Looked up from germline, CDR1 is LNHDA and CDR2 is SQIVND (reference sequence). The ends lost 7 bases at V and 0 bases at J; junction bases unmatched: 17. The CDR3 spans 19 residues. This CDR3 is CASTAGTGRITLAKNIQYF. The CDR3 DNA reads TGTGCCAGTACCGCCGGGACAGGCCGGATCACCCTAGCCAAAAACATTCAGTACTTC.

This chain links TRBV7-2 with TRBJ1-2; a weak D match, TRBD1 (5 bases). Germline-derived CDR1 and CDR2 are SGHTA and FQGNSA. Trimming pared 4 bases from V and 3 bases from J, leaving 9 bases between. The CDR3 consists of 13 residues. The CDR3 loop reads CASSSPGHYGYTF. The DNA for the CDR3 is TGTGCCAGCAGCTCCCCGGGGCACTATGGCTACACCTTC.

The V call is TRBV11-2, the J call TRBJ1-1; no firm D call. V was trimmed by 0 bases and J by 10 bases, leaving 15 bases between them. Germline CDR1 and CDR2: SGHAT and FQNNGV. The CDR3 totals 14 residues. CDR3 region: CASSLERRPRGAFF. The DNA of the CDR3 is TGTGCCAGCAGCTTAGAAAGGAGACCGCGGGGAGCTTTCTTT.

This chain joins TRBV7-2 and TRBJ1-6; no firm D call. Germline V gene data show CDR1 as SGHTA and CDR2 as FQGNSA. V shed 3 bases and J shed 10 bases, with 13 bases lying between them. This CDR3 contains 14 residues. The CDR3 DNA follows: TGTGCCAGCAGCTTTGGGCCCGCTAAGTCACCCCTCCACTTT. The encoded protein is CASSFGPAKSPLHF. The full variable domain, completed using reference TRBV7-2 and TRBJ1-6, is GAGVSQSPSNKVTEKGKDVELRCDPISGHTALYWYRQSLGQGLEFLIYFQGNSAPDKSGLPSDRFSAERTGGSVSTLTIQRTQQEDSAVYLCASSFGPAKSPLHFGNGTRLTVT.

The rearrangement links TRBV18 to TRBJ1-3, with 7 bases identical to TRBD1. CDR3 length: 16 amino acids. CDR1 and CDR2 (germline): KGHSH, LQKENI. Losses at the gene ends were 6 bases for V and 0 bases for J; bases not matched to a gene: 8. Here the CDR3 reads CASSLRTGPSGNTIYF. Here the CDR3 DNA reads TGTGCCAGCTCCCTCAGGACAGGACCCTCTGGAAACACCATATATTTT. Supplemented by reference TRBV18 and TRBJ1-3, the full variable domain reads NAGVMQNPRHLVRRRGQEARLRCSPMKGHSHVYWYRQLPEEGLKFMVYLQKENIIDESGMPKERFSAEFPKEGPSILRIQQVVRGDSAAYFCASSLRTGPSGNTIYFGEGSWLTVV.

The chain recombines TRBV27 with TRBJ1-5; 7 bases are a match to TRBD1. Per the germline V gene, CDR1 is MNHEY and CDR2 is SMNVEV (reference sequence). J was trimmed by 4 bases and V by 6 bases; bases with no gene match: 15. This CDR3 spans 17 amino acids. CDR3 in amino acids: CASSPTGLSPLNQPQHF. Here the CDR3 DNA reads TGTGCCAGCAGCCCGACAGGGCTGAGCCCCCTGAATCAGCCCCAGCATTTT.

The V and J genes are TRBV5-8 and TRBJ2-5; 9 bases are a match to TRBD2. The germline V gene encodes CDR1 SGHTS and CDR2 YDEGEE. J was trimmed by 1 base and V by 2 bases; bases with no gene match: 6. This CDR3 contains 16 residues. The CDR3 loop is CASSLQRGVSQETQYF. CDR3 nucleotide sequence: TGTGCCAGCAGCTTACAGCGGGGGGTCTCCCAAGAGACCCAGTACTTC.

The V and J genes are TRBV9 and TRBJ1-4; no reliable D call. V was cut by 5 bases and J by 0 bases, with 8 bases left in between. The CDR3 contains 14 residues. The germline V gene encodes CDR1 SGDLS and CDR2 YYNGEE. The CDR3 DNA is TGTGCCAGCAGGCGGCGCTCAACTAATGAAAAACTGTTTTTT. Amino acids: CASRRRSTNEKLFF.

This sequence joins TRBV28 and TRBJ2-4; D unresolved. This CDR3 is built from 15 residues. Trimming left V 6 bases short and J 1 base short, with 13 bases between. CDR1 is MDHEN and CDR2 is SYDVKM in the germline V gene. CDR3 in DNA: TGTGCCAGCAGCCCAGATTGGACGGCCAAAAACATTCAGTACTTC. Protein sequence: CASSPDWTAKNIQYF. The variable domain in full, with the rest retrieved from reference TRBV28 and TRBJ2-4, is DVKVTQSSRYLVKRTGEKVFLECVQDMDHENMFWYRQDPGLGLRLIYFSYDVKMKEKGDIPEGYSVSREKKERFSLILESASTNQTSMYLCASSPDWTAKNIQYFGAGTRLSVL.

The chain employs TRBV6-4 and TRBJ1-5, with D possibly TRBD1 on 5 matching bases. This CDR3 region has 15 residues. Germline values: CDR1 MRHNA, CDR2 SNTAGT. V lost 7 bases to trimming and J lost 3 bases, with 16 bases between them. Here the CDR3 DNA reads TGTGCCAGCACCCTCTTCCGACAGTTCAATCAGCCCCAGCATTTT. Residues: CASTLFRQFNQPQHF.

This chain links TRBV25-1 with TRBJ1-4; D gene unclear. The CDR3 consists of 15 residues. Germline V CDR1 and CDR2: MGHDK, SYGVNS. The V end was cut by 3 bases, the J end by 3 bases, with 11 bases between. As DNA, the CDR3 is TGTGCCAGCAGTGACACTAAAATGCCTAATGAAAAACTGTTTTTT. It yields the protein CASSDTKMPNEKLFF.

V is TRBV19 and J is TRBJ2-5; TRBD2 is a possible D gene (6 bases). With 4 bases removed from V and 2 bases from J, the gap between germline ends came to 14 bases. CDR1 and CDR2 (germline): LNHDA, SQIVND (reference sequence). The CDR3 is 15 amino acids. Written as DNA, the CDR3 is TGTGCCAGTAGTAAAGACGGGACTTTACAAGAGACCCAGTACTTC. This codes for CASSKDGTLQETQYF.

The chain joins TRBV4-2 to TRBJ1-2; no clear D. The CDR3 is 15 amino acids. Trimming stripped 0 bases from V and 4 bases from J, with 12 bases between. The germline V gene has CDR1 LGHNA and CDR2 YNFKEQ. CDR3 DNA: TGTGCCAGCAGCCAAGAGAGGGTCCTCGTCTATGGCTACACCTTC. As protein: CASSQERVLVYGYTF.

The chain is built from TRBV6-5 and TRBJ1-6, with D possibly matching TRBD1 (5 bases). V lost 6 bases, J lost 6 bases, and 12 bases lay in between. The germline V gene encodes CDR1 MNHEY and CDR2 SVGAGI. The CDR3 extends over 14 amino acids. CDR3 region: CASSLGGFNSPLHF. The CDR3 DNA reads TGTGCCAGCAGCCTCGGGGGGTTTAATTCACCCCTCCACTTT.

V is TRBV29-1 and J is TRBJ1-2; D ambiguous. The CDR3 contains 11 residues. Germline-derived CDR1 and CDR2 are SQVTM and ANQGSEA. V was pared by 7 bases and J by 7 bases, with 13 bases between. The CDR3 sequence: CSAGEGLGYTF. The CDR3 DNA follows: TGCAGCGCCGGCGAGGGTCTTGGCTACACCTTC.

The chain is built from TRBV12-3 or TRBV12-4 and TRBJ1-4, with D perhaps TRBD1 (6 bases). The CDR3 is made up of 13 amino acids. V was cut by 5 bases and J by 10 bases, with 14 bases left in between. The CDR3 reads CASSTTGSGKLFF. CDR3 sequence (DNA): TGTGCCAGCAGTACAACAGGGTCAGGAAAACTGTTTTTT.

V and J are TRBV30 and TRBJ1-1, with a possible D match to TRBD1 (6 bases). Trimming shortened V by 1 base and J by 6 bases, and 18 bases separated the two germline ends. Germline CDR1 and CDR2: GTSNPN and SVGIG (reference sequence). The CDR3 has 15 residues. In DNA form, the CDR3 reads TGTGCCTGGAGTGGTCTTTACGGGGGGGCCGCTGAAGCTTTCTTT. It codes for CAWSGLYGGAAEAFF.

The rearrangement uses TRBV30 and TRBJ1-2; no definite D call. V gave up 2 bases and J gave up 0 bases, with 10 bases separating them. Germline-derived CDR1 and CDR2 are GTSNPN and SVGIG (reference sequence). This CDR3 is built from 14 residues. CDR3: CAWSLGITNYGYTF. The CDR3 DNA reads as TGTGCCTGGAGTCTGGGCATTACTAACTATGGCTACACCTTC.

This chain uses TRBV29-1 with TRBJ1-1; a possible D gene is TRBD1 (6 bases). The CDR3 loop spans 14 amino acids. Germline V gene data show CDR1 as SQVTM and CDR2 as ANQGSEA. V lost 6 bases and J lost 0, with 14 bases in between. CDR3 DNA: TGCAGCGTGGGAAGGGGGGGGATGAACACTGAAGCTTTCTTT. This codes for CSVGRGGMNTEAFF.

The gene calls are TRBV2 and TRBJ2-5; TRBD2 aligns across 7 bases. The CDR3 is made up of 15 amino acids. Germline V gene lookup returns CDR1 SNHLY and CDR2 FYNNEI. V shed 5 bases and J 3 bases; nucleotides not matched to a gene: 9. In DNA form, the CDR3 reads TGTGCCAGCAGTCGGATTGGGGCGGGGGAAGAGACCCAGTACTTC. It specifies CASSRIGAGEETQYF.